The 21 T cell receptor beta chains reported below all come from one sample, sequenced in a study of cytotoxic CD8 clonotypes in ibrutinib-treated CLL. Sequenced by immunoSEQ multiplex PCR; TCRdb stores in-frame clones only, minus some. Here the sample spans about 270,000 clones, 76% being singletons. Sequenced here: PBMCs, sampled at disease progression, from a patient treated with ibrutinib. These receptors came from a human donor with chronic lymphocytic leukemia.

This clone came up a few times. The rearrangement links TRBV5-1 to TRBJ2-3; D might be TRBD2 (5 bases). Trimming cost V 4 bases and J 2 bases, with 14 bases left between them. From germline, CDR1 is SGHRS and CDR2 YFSETQ. The length of the CDR3 is 15 residues. Written as DNA, the CDR3 is TGCGCCAGCAGCATCCGAGCGGTGAACACAGATACGCAGTATTTT. Translating it yields CASSIRAVNTDTQYF.

V usage is TRBV5-6 and J usage is TRBJ2-3; no clear D gene. Trimming removed 4 bases at V and 9 bases at J, with 12 bases between. This CDR3 is built from 12 residues. Per germline, CDR1 SGHDT and CDR2 YYEEEE. CDR3 protein: CASSPSIGTQYF. The CDR3 nucleotides are TGTGCCAGCAGCCCCTCGATTGGGACGCAGTATTTT.

As DNA, the CDR3 is TGTGCCAGCGGGTGGGCTAGCGGGATCTTCGATGAGCAGTTCTTC. Protein sequence: CASGWASGIFDEQFF. V is TRBV5-4 and J is TRBJ2-1, with 9 bases fitting TRBD2. CDR3 size: 15 residues. Trimming took 7 bases from V and 8 from J; bases not matched to a gene: 13. CDR1 and CDR2 (germline): SGHNT, YYREEE (reference sequence).

The table lists this clone with a count of one. The genes are TRBV6-6 and TRBJ2-5; possible D gene TRBD2, 6 bases. The ends were cut back, 6 bases at V and 2 bases at J, with 10 bases in the middle. The CDR3 spans 13 residues. The germline V gene has CDR1 MNHNY and CDR2 SVGAGI (reference sequence). CDR3: CASRGGKQETQYF. The CDR3 DNA sequence: TGTGCCAGCAGGGGGGGAAAGCAAGAGACCCAGTACTTC.

The rearrangement uses TRBV11-3 and TRBJ2-3; 10 bases fit TRBD2. Trimming removed 5 bases from V and 2 bases from J; junction bases left unmatched: 1. The CDR3 spans 14 residues. Germline CDR1 SGHNT, CDR2 YENEEA. DNA of the CDR3: TGTGCCAGCAGCACTAGCGGGGCCACAGATACGCAGTATTTT. This sequence encodes CASSTSGATDTQYF. Filled out from reference TRBV11-3 and TRBJ2-3, the complete variable domain reads EAGVVQSPRYKIIEKKQPVAFWCNPISGHNTLYWYLQNLGQGPELLIRYENEEAVDDSQLPKDRFSAERLKGVDSTLKIQPAELGDSAVYLCASSTSGATDTQYFGPGTRLTVL.

This chain uses TRBV5-4 with TRBJ2-1; TRBD2 matches 11 bases. Germline CDR1 and CDR2: SGHNT and YYREEE (reference sequence). CDR3 length equals 15 residues. V was clipped by 3 bases and J by 3 bases; unmatched bases: 2. The CDR3 DNA reads TGTGCCAGCAGCTCCGGGACTAGCGGCTACAATGAGCAGTTCTTC. Its protein product is CASSSGTSGYNEQFF.

The chain joins TRBV28 to TRBJ2-6; 7 positions agree with TRBD1. The CDR3 loop spans 18 amino acids. CDR1 MDHEN and CDR2 SYDVKM come from the germline V gene. V was pared by 6 bases and J by 3 bases, with 14 bases of the junction left unmatched. The CDR3 reads CASRSGTERFYGANVLTF. The CDR3 DNA follows: TGTGCCAGCAGGTCCGGGACAGAACGCTTTTATGGGGCCAACGTCCTGACTTTC.

The CDR3 DNA reads TGTGCCAGCAGCCACGGCCGGGGGTACGAGCAGTACTTC. Its protein is CASSHGRGYEQYF. The rearrangement links TRBV13 to TRBJ2-7, with D possibly matching TRBD2 (6 bases). Germline CDR1 is PRHDT and CDR2 is FYEKMQ (reference sequence). V lost 5 bases and J lost 4, with 12 bases in between. The length of the CDR3 is 13 residues.

The chain employs TRBV5-4 and TRBJ2-4; D is ambiguous. The length of the CDR3 is 18 residues. V gave up 4 bases and J gave up 1 base, with 21 bases separating them. Looked up from germline, CDR1 is SGHNT and CDR2 is YYREEE (reference sequence). CDR3 in DNA: TGTGCCAGCAGCCTGCTCCCCGGATCCGGGTCGGCCAAAAACATTCAGTACTTC. Amino acid sequence: CASSLLPGSGSAKNIQYF.

The rearrangement joins TRBV5-1 to TRBJ2-1; 8 bases align to TRBD1. Unmatched junction bases numbered 7, after V lost 5 bases and J lost 3 bases. Germline loops: CDR1 SGHRS, CDR2 YFSETQ. This CDR3 region has 15 residues. CDR3 in amino acids: CASSPTGDNYNEQFF. Here the CDR3 DNA reads TGCGCCAGCAGTCCGACAGGGGACAACTACAATGAGCAGTTCTTC.

This clone was seen a single time. The rearrangement joins TRBV27 to TRBJ2-7, with D possibly being TRBD2 (5 bases). CDR1 is MNHEY and CDR2 is SMNVEV in the germline V gene (reference sequence). The CDR3 is 15 residues long. V lost 6 bases, J lost 2 bases, and 17 bases lay in between. CDR3 DNA: TGTGCCAGCAGCCCAGTGGCCGGGGTGGCCTACGAGCAGTACTTC. Translating gives CASSPVAGVAYEQYF.

This clone appeared a few times. This chain uses TRBV5-4 with TRBJ2-7; D call uncertain. V was cut by 3 bases and J by 5 bases, with 6 bases left in between. Germline lookup yields CDR1 SGHNT and CDR2 YYREEE (reference sequence). CDR3 length: 11 residues. The DNA for the CDR3 is TGTGCCAGCAGCTCGCCAGACGAGCAGTACTTC. Translation: CASSSPDEQYF. Full variable domain (missing parts from reference TRBV5-4 and TRBJ2-7): ETGVTQSPTHLIKTRGQQVTLRCSSQSGHNTVSWYQQALGQGPQFIFQYYREEENGRGNFPPRFSGLQFPNYSSELNVNALELDDSALYLCASSSPDEQYFGPGTRLTVT.

The rearrangement joins TRBV29-1 to TRBJ1-2; 8 positions match TRBD1. The junction had 2 bases not matched to a gene; V was cut back by 3 bases and J by 5 bases. Germline CDR1 reads SQVTM; CDR2 reads ANQGSEA. The CDR3 runs to 12 residues. The CDR3 sequence: CSVETGDYGYTF. Here the CDR3 DNA reads TGCAGCGTTGAGACAGGGGATTATGGCTACACCTTC.

The genes are TRBV4-3 and TRBJ1-5, with TRBD1 matching over 7 bases. Germline V gene sequence: CDR1 LGHNA, CDR2 YSLEER. The trim removed 0 bases at V and 5 bases at J, leaving 1 base unmatched. The length of the CDR3 is 14 residues. CDR3 loop: CASSQERGHQPQHF. The CDR3 DNA follows: TGCGCCAGCAGCCAAGAGAGGGGGCATCAGCCCCAGCATTTT.

V and J are TRBV5-6 and TRBJ2-7; D uncertain. V lost 2 bases to trimming and J lost 3 bases, with 9 bases between them. CDR1 is SGHDT and CDR2 is YYEEEE in the germline V gene. The CDR3 loop spans 13 amino acids. CDR3 in DNA: TGTGCCAGCAGCTTCGGGCATCTCTACGAGCAGTACTTC. This encodes CASSFGHLYEQYF.

The CDR3 nucleotides read TGTGCCAGCGCCCAAGGGGGGCCGGGTCAGCCCCAGCATTTT. Encoded protein: CASAQGGPGQPQHF. The chain combines TRBV27 with TRBJ1-5; D might be TRBD1 (6 bases). Germline V gene data show CDR1 as MNHEY and CDR2 as SMNVEV (reference sequence). The CDR3 loop spans 14 amino acids. Between the trimmed V and J ends, which lost 8 bases and 6 bases, there was a span of 17 bases.

The chain has TRBV5-6 and TRBJ1-1; tentative D call: TRBD1 (6 bases). CDR3 length: 15 residues. V gave up 0 bases and J gave up 4 bases, with 13 bases separating them. Germline lookup yields CDR1 SGHDT and CDR2 YYEEEE. This CDR3 is CASSLVPGAGTEAFF. CDR3 in DNA: TGTGCCAGCAGCTTGGTCCCGGGGGCGGGCACTGAAGCTTTCTTT.

Here the CDR3 DNA reads TGCGCCAGCAGTCAGCGGGACTCTCAATACACCGGGGAGCTGTTTTTT. It yields the protein CASSQRDSQYTGELFF. This chain uses TRBV4-1 with TRBJ2-2; 7 bases fit TRBD2. This CDR3 is built from 16 residues. Germline V gene sequence: CDR1 MGHRA, CDR2 YSYEKL. J lost 3 bases, V lost 6 bases, and 10 bases had no gene match.

This clone was detected once. The V and J genes are TRBV6-5 and TRBJ1-2; 8 nucleotides agree with TRBD1. Germline V gene sequence: CDR1 MNHEY, CDR2 SVGAGI. This CDR3 spans 13 amino acids. V lost 5 bases and J lost 8; bases outside the gene matches: 7. The CDR3 loop reads CASSRPTGVGYTF. The CDR3 nucleotides are TGTGCCAGCAGTCGCCCGACAGGGGTCGGCTACACCTTC.

The chain carries TRBV29-1 and TRBJ2-7, with 9 bases lining up with TRBD2. The junction had 13 bases not matched to a gene; V was cut back by 1 base and J by 3 bases. Looked up from germline, CDR1 is SQVTM and CDR2 is ANQGSEA. CDR3 size: 17 residues. The CDR3 sequence is CSVEGAQTSGNYYEQYF. In nucleotides, the CDR3 is TGCAGCGTTGAAGGGGCGCAGACTAGCGGAAACTACTACGAGCAGTACTTC.

In this sample, this clone turned up a few times. The chain joins TRBV7-9 to TRBJ2-7, with TRBD1 matching 7 bases. This CDR3 contains 15 residues. Germline V lookup: CDR1 SEHNR, CDR2 FQNEAQ (reference sequence). The junction had 11 bases not matched to a gene; V was cut back by 4 bases and J by 5 bases. CDR3 sequence: CASSSRDSPFNEQYF. CDR3 coding DNA: TGTGCCAGCAGCTCCCGGGACAGTCCTTTTAACGAGCAGTACTTC. The whole variable domain, filled in from reference TRBV7-9 and TRBJ2-7, reads DTGVSQNPRHKITKRGQNVTFRCDPISEHNRLYWYRQTLGQGPEFLTYFQNEAQLEKSRLLSDRFSAERPKGSFSTLEIQRTEQGDSAMYLCASSSRDSPFNEQYFGPGTRLTVT.